The clone carrying this T cell receptor (beta chain) was detected many times. TCRdb used MiXCR to reprocess the 5' RACE reads, holding one entry per CDR3 protein. The sample lists 20,000 to 25,000 distinct CDR3 sequences; approximately 4.4% were seen once. The record originates from a study of spatial heterogeneity in lung cancer. The sample's time point: sample taken at primary tumor resection. Sequencing of whole RNA from tumor, nontumor lung or frozen PBMC involved no sorting. Samples were donated by 72 untreated early-stage non-small cell lung cancer patients. Germline values: CDR1 ENHRY, CDR2 SYGVKD. The CDR3 spans 18 residues. With V trimmed by 4 bases and J by 6 bases, 21 bases remained unmatched.

This chain uses TRBV10-3 with TRBJ2-7, with TRBD2 matching 7 bases. Specimen: PBMCs, collected at surgery. The origin of this receptor is a male donor with early-stage non-small cell lung cancer. CDR3 amino acids: CAISATFGTAGVEGEQYF. The CDR3 DNA is TGTGCCATCAGTGCAACATTCGGCACGGCGGGAGTTGAGGGCGAGCAGTACTTC.